The present entry profiles one T cell receptor (beta chain) with its context. This entry comes from a study of blood T cell repertoires in COVID-19. Study context: Both acute and convalescent COVID-19 samples were obtained from the United States, Italy and Spain.

Sequenced by immunoSEQ multiplex PCR; TCRdb stores in-frame clones only, minus some. The sample has roughly 80,000 clones, roughly 86% seen once; the top ten hold 1.5% to 2%. Germline V gene sequence: CDR1 MDHEN, CDR2 SYDVKM. The CDR3 is made up of 15 amino acids. Trimming shortened V by 5 bases and J by 1 base, and 12 bases separated the two germline ends. The sequenced sample consisted of peripheral blood. This chain links TRBV28 with TRBJ2-1; D uncertain. This TCR derives from a woman aged 60-75 years with acute or convalescent COVID-19. The CDR3 DNA is TGTGCCAGCAGTCCAACAGTATTTTCCTACAATGAGCAGTTCTTC. Its protein is CASSPTVFSYNEQFF. Full variable domain (rest looked up from reference TRBV28 and TRBJ2-1): DVKVTQSSRYLVKRTGEKVFLECVQDMDHENMFWYRQDPGLGLRLIYFSYDVKMKEKGDIPEGYSVSREKKERFSLILESASTNQTSMYLCASSPTVFSYNEQFFGPGTRLTVL.